What follows are 21 T cell receptor beta chains derived from one specimen sequenced in a study of T cells in narcolepsy. Only in-frame clones appear in the TCRdb table, and some are missing; sequencing was by immunoSEQ multiplex PCR. The sample holds tens of thousands of clones; roughly 85% are singletons and the top ten take roughly 10%. The sample was memory (CD45RA-) CD4+ T cells from blood. These receptor sequences come from a human donor in good health.

The V and J genes are TRBV19 and TRBJ2-7; TRBD1 is a possible D gene (6 bases). This CDR3 comprises 17 residues. V shed 3 bases and J shed 3 bases, with 21 bases lying between them. The V gene's germline CDR1 is LNHDA and CDR2 SQIVND (reference sequence). DNA for the CDR3: TGTGCCAGTAGTATCACAGGGAACCCGACCAGAAACTACGAGCAGTACTTC. This codes for CASSITGNPTRNYEQYF.

This chain links TRBV28 with TRBJ1-5, with 10 bases aligning to TRBD1. V shed 6 bases and J 7 bases; nucleotides not matched to a gene: 6. Germline V gene sequence: CDR1 MDHEN, CDR2 SYDVKM. The CDR3 is made up of 14 amino acids. CDR3 loop: CASRTGGSGQPQHF. The CDR3 nucleotides read TGTGCCAGCAGGACAGGGGGCTCGGGGCAGCCCCAGCATTTT.

The CDR3 sequence: CASSSQLTGRLEQYF. The CDR3 bases are TGTGCCAGCAGTTCCCAATTGACAGGGCGGCTCGAGCAGTACTTC. The genes are TRBV28 and TRBJ2-7, with 7 bases that match TRBD1. The V gene end was trimmed by 4 bases and the J gene end by 6 bases; junction bases not matched to a gene: 12. CDR3 length equals 15 residues. Germline CDR1 is MDHEN and CDR2 is SYDVKM.

This clone was picked up one time. The chain joins TRBV7-8 to TRBJ2-7, with D perhaps being TRBD1 or TRBD2 (5 bases each). CDR1 is SGHVS and CDR2 is FQNEAQ in the germline V gene. This CDR3 has 17 amino acids. Between the trimmed V and J ends, which lost 5 bases and 0 bases, there was a span of 20 bases. The CDR3 coding sequence is TGTGCCAGCAGCCCCCATGGGGCCAGCGGAAGCTCCTACGAGCAGTACTTC. Translated, it gives CASSPHGASGSSYEQYF.

The V call is TRBV13, the J call TRBJ2-7; D might be TRBD2 (5 bases). Trimming pared 5 bases from V and 6 bases from J, leaving 14 bases between. This CDR3 has 13 residues. Germline CDR1 PRHDT, CDR2 FYEKMQ (reference sequence). CDR3 residues: CASSLSPGGEQYF. CDR3 bases: TGTGCCAGCAGCCTGAGCCCCGGAGGCGAGCAGTACTTC.

Only a few counts were recorded for this clone. The chain combines TRBV5-8 with TRBJ2-7, with 7 bases matching TRBD1. CDR1 and CDR2 (germline): SGHTS, YDEGEE. V was clipped by 4 bases and J by 3 bases; unmatched bases: 10. The CDR3 is 15 amino acids. The CDR3 DNA follows: TGTGCCAGCAGCCCGGAAGGACAGGTACTCTACGAGCAGTACTTC. It yields the protein CASSPEGQVLYEQYF.

CDR3 loop: CASSSKIVLAGSYEQYF. CDR3 sequence (DNA): TGTGCCAGCAGTTCAAAGATCGTCCTAGCGGGGTCCTACGAGCAGTACTTC. V gene TRBV27 combines with J gene TRBJ2-7; 9 nucleotides line up with TRBD2. Germline CDR1 reads MNHEY; CDR2 reads SMNVEV (reference sequence). J lost 1 base, V lost 4 bases, and 11 bases had no gene match. The CDR3 has 17 amino acids.

As for this clone: This specimen includes other DNA sequences encoding the same CDR3. The chain couples TRBV29-1 to TRBJ2-7; 8 bases agree with TRBD1. The CDR3 loop spans 14 amino acids. Germline CDR1 and CDR2: SQVTM and ANQGSEA. The ends lost 4 bases at V and 3 bases at J; junction bases unmatched: 8. CDR3 bases: TGCAGCGTTGGAGGGGCAGGGGGCCGCTACGAGCAGTACTTC. Its translation is CSVGGAGGRYEQYF.

This clone was detected only once. The rearrangement joins TRBV27 to TRBJ2-3; D tentatively fits TRBD1 or TRBD2 (6 bases each). Germline lookup yields CDR1 MNHEY and CDR2 SMNVEV (reference sequence). This CDR3 comprises 11 residues. V was pared by 9 bases and J by 7 bases, with 11 bases between. The DNA for the CDR3 is TGTGCCAGTAGGGGGGTAAATACGCAGTATTTT. Translated: CASRGVNTQYF.

This clone was recorded only once. V usage is TRBV30 and J usage is TRBJ1-1, with D perhaps TRBD1 (5 bases). From germline, CDR1 is GTSNPN and CDR2 SVGIG (reference sequence). This CDR3 is 13 amino acids long. Trimming removed 5 bases at V and 2 bases at J, with 12 bases between. The CDR3 sequence is CAWGTSANTEAFF. CDR3 nucleotide sequence: TGTGCCTGGGGGACGTCCGCTAACACTGAAGCTTTCTTT.

The V gene is TRBV29-1, the J gene TRBJ2-3; TRBD1 might be the D (6 bases). Germline V gives CDR1 SQVTM, CDR2 ANQGSEA. The CDR3 totals 14 residues. V was cut by 5 bases and J by 1 base, with 13 bases left in between. This CDR3 reads CSVNRVEGTDTQYF. The CDR3 DNA is TGCAGCGTTAACAGGGTGGAGGGCACAGATACGCAGTATTTT.

The chain links TRBV11-2 to TRBJ2-1; possible D gene TRBD2, 6 bases. Germline V lookup: CDR1 SGHAT, CDR2 FQNNGV. The germline V and J ends were trimmed by 6 bases and 8 bases, with 17 bases remaining between them. The CDR3 extends over 14 amino acids. The DNA for the CDR3 is TGTGCCAGCAGATATGGGGAGGCCGGCGATGAGCAGTTCTTC. Protein: CASRYGEAGDEQFF. Full variable domain (rest looked up from reference TRBV11-2 and TRBJ2-1): EAGVAQSPRYKIIEKRQSVAFWCNPISGHATLYWYQQILGQGPKLLIQFQNNGVVDDSQLPKDRFSAERLKGVDSTLKIQPAKLEDSAVYLCASRYGEAGDEQFFGPGTRLTVL.

The chain combines TRBV5-1 with TRBJ1-2, with 9 bases identical to TRBD1. This CDR3 comprises 14 residues. Trimming removed 3 bases from V and 5 bases from J; junction bases left unmatched: 5. Germline values: CDR1 SGHRS, CDR2 YFSETQ. CDR3 residues: CASSSAGQGYGYTF. The CDR3 nucleotides read TGCGCCAGCAGCTCCGCGGGACAGGGTTATGGCTACACCTTC. Filled out from reference TRBV5-1 and TRBJ1-2, the complete variable domain reads KAGVTQTPRYLIKTRGQQVTLSCSPISGHRSVSWYQQTPGQGLQFLFEYFSETQRNKGNFPGRFSGRQFSNSRSEMNVSTLELGDSALYLCASSSAGQGYGYTFGSGTRLTVV.

A single count supports this clone. The chain carries TRBV7-6 and TRBJ2-7; D remains unclear. Germline lookup yields CDR1 SGHVS and CDR2 FNYEAQ. The CDR3 runs 13 residues. Trimming removed 0 bases from V and 3 bases from J, with 6 bases in between. The DNA for the CDR3 is TGTGCCAGCAGCTTAGCCGCCCGCTACGAGCAGTACTTC. It yields the protein CASSLAARYEQYF. Combining the CDR3 with reference TRBV7-6 and TRBJ2-7 gives the whole variable domain GAGVSQSPRYKVTKRGQDVALRCDPISGHVSLYWYRQALGQGPEFLTYFNYEAQQDKSGLPNDRFSAERPEGSISTLTIQRTEQRDSAMYRCASSLAARYEQYFGPGTRLTVT.

This CDR3 reads CASSVLVTGELFF. Written as DNA, the CDR3 is TGTGCCAGCAGCGTTCTGGTCACCGGGGAGCTGTTTTTT. The rearrangement links TRBV9 to TRBJ2-2; D gene ambiguous. The V gene's germline CDR1 is SGDLS and CDR2 YYNGEE. The V gene lost 2 bases and the J gene lost 4 bases, with 6 bases spanning the gap. The CDR3 length is 13 residues.

The rearrangement joins TRBV6-1 to TRBJ2-7, with TRBD1 matching over 12 bases. Germline CDR1 and CDR2: MNHNS and SASEGT. Germline trimming cut 6 bases from V and 2 bases from J; bases unmatched to any gene: 5. The CDR3 has 15 residues. The CDR3 protein is CASSQRDRGPYEQYF. In DNA, the CDR3 is TGTGCCAGCAGCCAGCGGGACAGGGGGCCCTACGAGCAGTACTTC.

The chain has TRBV10-1 and TRBJ2-1; tentatively, D is TRBD2 (5 bases). Germline V gene data show CDR1 as WNHNN and CDR2 as SYGVQD (reference sequence). The ends were cut back, 4 bases at V and 4 bases at J, with 11 bases in the middle. CDR3 length: 14 residues. The CDR3 region has the DNA TGCGCCAGCAGTGGAGGGAACGGTTACAATGAGCAGTTCTTC. This gives the protein CASSGGNGYNEQFF.

J is TRBJ2-3 and V is TRBV19; perhaps TRBD2 as D (7 bases). The CDR3 sequence is 17 residues long. Germline V gene lookup returns CDR1 LNHDA and CDR2 SQIVND (reference sequence). V lost 5 bases, J lost 0 bases, and 18 bases lay in between. The CDR3 is CASSQGTIGRSTDTQYF. In DNA, the CDR3 is TGTGCCAGTAGTCAGGGGACTATCGGGAGGAGCACAGATACGCAGTATTTT.

The CDR3 region is CASSEMAGGDQETQYF. The CDR3 DNA reads TGTGCCAGCAGTGAGATGGCAGGGGGGGACCAAGAGACCCAGTACTTC. The chain is built from TRBV2 and TRBJ2-5, with D perhaps being TRBD1 or TRBD2 (7 bases each). The CDR3 covers 16 residues. Looked up from germline, CDR1 is SNHLY and CDR2 is FYNNEI. V was pared by 3 bases and J by 0 bases, with 14 bases between.

The chain has TRBV28 and TRBJ2-3; 7 nucleotides match TRBD2. J lost 0 bases, V lost 3 bases, and 15 bases had no gene match. CDR1 and CDR2 (germline): MDHEN, SYDVKM. This CDR3 has 19 residues. This CDR3 is CASSFPSLTGAGSTDTQYF. The DNA for the CDR3 is TGTGCCAGCAGTTTTCCAAGTTTAACGGGAGCGGGGAGCACAGATACGCAGTATTTT.

V gene TRBV11-3 combines with J gene TRBJ2-3, with 7 bases lining up with TRBD2. This CDR3 spans 16 amino acids. The J segment lost 3 bases and the V segment lost 3 bases, leaving 9 bases of the junction unmatched. From germline, CDR1 is SGHNT and CDR2 YENEEA. As DNA, the CDR3 is TGTGCCAGCAGCTTCGGACTAGTGGGGGGGACAGATACGCAGTATTTT. Translating gives CASSFGLVGGTDTQYF.